Presented here are 28 T cell receptor beta chains from one specimen sequenced in a study of blood T cell repertoires in COVID-19. Some clones are missing from TCRdb's copy, which holds only in-frame ones; the method was immunoSEQ multiplex PCR. The sample shows 110,000 to 150,000 clones, 81% of them seen only once. Material: peripheral blood. The receptor source for this set is a human donor in a cohort sampled during active COVID-19.

The V call is TRBV6-2 or TRBV6-3, the J call TRBJ1-5; D might be TRBD1 (5 bases). This CDR3 has 15 residues. The V and J ends lost 0 bases and 6 bases respectively, with 12 bases between them. Germline CDR1 reads MNHEY; CDR2 reads SVGEGT. The CDR3 sequence: CASSYSRGSGQPQHF. As DNA, the CDR3 is TGTGCCAGCAGTTACTCGAGGGGTAGCGGTCAGCCCCAGCATTTT.

This clone has just one count. One junction end does not reproduce the germline sequence, and a read error may be involved. This sample also contains other DNA sequences that code for the same CDR3. The CDR3 nucleotides are TGTGCCAGTAGTACTTCGACACCCTTGTATGGCTATACCTTC. Translation: CASSTSTPLYGYTF. The rearrangement links TRBV19 to TRBJ1-2, with no clear D. Germline lookup yields CDR1 LNHDA and CDR2 SQIVND (reference sequence). CDR3 length: 14 amino acids.

The V call is TRBV19, the J call TRBJ1-1, with D uncertain. The CDR3 length is 12 residues. Germline assignment: CDR1 LNHDA and CDR2 SQIVND (reference sequence). Trimming took off 4 bases at V and 4 bases at J, with 7 bases between the two ends. The chain's CDR3 is CASSKGATEAFF. CDR3 in DNA: TGTGCCAGTAGTAAGGGAGCCACTGAAGCTTTCTTT.

The chain couples TRBV7-9 to TRBJ1-2; D is uncertain. The ends were cut back, 6 bases at V and 4 bases at J, with 18 bases in the middle. The germline V gene has CDR1 SEHNR and CDR2 FQNEAQ (reference sequence). This CDR3 region has 15 residues. CDR3 amino acids: CASRPDGGLGYGYTF. DNA of the CDR3: TGTGCCAGCAGACCAGATGGAGGGCTAGGCTATGGCTACACCTTC.

The rearrangement links TRBV27 to TRBJ2-3; tentatively, D is TRBD2 (6 bases). CDR1 and CDR2 from the germline V gene are MNHEY and SMNVEV (reference sequence). V was pared by 5 bases and J by 4 bases, with 16 bases between. CDR3 size: 15 residues. The CDR3 DNA is TGTGCCAGCAGTCCCGGGGGTAGCCTCCCAGATACGCAGTATTTT. Encoded protein: CASSPGGSLPDTQYF.

The count of this clone is one. The rearrangement links TRBV19 to TRBJ1-5; 7 bases are shared with TRBD1. Germline CDR1 LNHDA, CDR2 SQIVND (reference sequence). The CDR3 runs to 16 residues. After removal of 7 bases from V and 7 bases from J, the junction contained 16 bases not matched to a gene. The CDR3 region is CASTTTRQGAVQPQHF. The CDR3 nucleotides are TGTGCCAGTACCACAACTCGACAGGGAGCTGTGCAGCCCCAGCATTTT.

This chain uses TRBV6-2 or TRBV6-3 with TRBJ2-7; 7 bases align to TRBD2. V shed 0 bases, J shed 5 bases, and the junction held 4 bases outside the gene matches. This CDR3 comprises 14 residues. Germline CDR1 reads MNHEY; CDR2 reads SVGEGT. CDR3 bases: TGTGCCAGCAGTTACTCAGCGGGATCGAACGAGCAGTACTTC. This gives the protein CASSYSAGSNEQYF.

The chain carries TRBV5-1 and TRBJ2-7, with 7 bases matching TRBD2. V trimming: 0 bases; J trimming: 3 bases; junction bases outside the gene matches: 3. The germline gives CDR1 SGHRS, CDR2 YFSETQ. CDR3 length: 14 amino acids. CDR3 DNA sequence: TGCGCCAGCAGCTTGGAAGCGGGGCGCTACGAGCAGTACTTC. This encodes CASSLEAGRYEQYF.

The genes are TRBV3-1 (or the pseudogene TRBV3-2) and TRBJ2-7; perhaps TRBD1 as D (6 bases). Trimming left V 1 base short and J 3 bases short, with 16 bases between. This CDR3 is built from 16 residues. Germline CDR1 LGHDT, CDR2 YNNKEL (reference sequence). Written as DNA, the CDR3 is TGTGCCAGCAGCCAAGCCGGGACACCAACCTACTACGAGCAGTACTTC. Translation gives CASSQAGTPTYYEQYF.

The V and J genes are TRBV24-1 and TRBJ2-3, with 12 bases that match TRBD2. Germline V gene data show CDR1 as KGHDR and CDR2 as SFDVKD. CDR3 length: 18 residues. The junction had 10 bases not matched to a gene; V was cut back by 4 bases and J by 3 bases. CDR3: CATSDSFGLAGSTDTQYF. The DNA of the CDR3 is TGTGCCACCAGTGACTCTTTTGGACTAGCGGGAAGTACAGATACGCAGTATTTT.

The genes are TRBV7-9 and TRBJ2-5, with D perhaps matching TRBD1 (6 bases). CDR1 and CDR2 from the germline V gene are SEHNR and FQNEAQ (reference sequence). V was shortened by 5 bases and J by 5 bases, with 9 bases between the two germline ends. The CDR3 length is 12 residues. CDR3 amino acids: CASSTGLETQYF. In DNA, the CDR3 is TGTGCCAGCAGCACAGGGCTGGAGACCCAGTACTTC.

The rearrangement uses TRBV11-2 and TRBJ2-5; 9 positions agree with TRBD2. The CDR3 totals 15 residues. The ends lost 5 bases at V and 0 bases at J; junction bases unmatched: 4. The V gene's germline CDR1 is SGHAT and CDR2 FQNNGV. This CDR3 reads CASSVSGRYQETQYF. CDR3 nucleotides: TGTGCCAGCAGCGTAAGCGGGAGGTACCAAGAGACCCAGTACTTC.

The gene calls are TRBV6-2 or TRBV6-3 and TRBJ2-7; D may be TRBD1 (6 bases). The CDR3 runs to 13 residues. V dropped 4 bases and J dropped 3 bases, with 10 bases sitting between them. The germline CDR1 and CDR2 sequences are MNHEY and SVGEGT. DNA for the CDR3: TGTGCCAGCAGTTTGCGACAGGTCTACGAGCAGTACTTC. Its translation: CASSLRQVYEQYF.

This chain links TRBV20-1 with TRBJ1-1; D not certain. Looked up from germline, CDR1 is DFQATT and CDR2 is SNEGSKA (reference sequence). The CDR3 has 11 residues. CDR3: CSAYRNTEAFF. In DNA form, the CDR3 reads TGCAGCGCTTATCGGAACACTGAAGCTTTCTTT.

This chain joins TRBV15 and TRBJ1-6, with 7 nucleotides matching TRBD1. Looked up from germline, CDR1 is LNHNV and CDR2 is YYDKDF (reference sequence). The CDR3 totals 14 residues. The ends lost 3 bases at V and 7 bases at J; junction bases unmatched: 3. CDR3 DNA sequence: TGTGCCACCAGCAGCGAACAGGGGAATTCACCCCTCCACTTT. Protein: CATSSEQGNSPLHF.

The chain carries TRBV28 and TRBJ2-7, with TRBD2 identical over 9 bases. The ends lost 2 bases at V and 7 bases at J; junction bases unmatched: 6. The CDR3 totals 14 residues. The V gene's germline CDR1 is MDHEN and CDR2 SYDVKM. CDR3 loop: CASSLVAGVSEQYF. CDR3 DNA: TGTGCCAGCAGTTTAGTAGCGGGAGTGAGTGAGCAGTACTTC.

This clone was picked up a small number of times. V usage is TRBV2 and J usage is TRBJ2-7, with D perhaps TRBD1 (5 bases). The V and J ends lost 6 bases and 7 bases respectively, with 13 bases between them. CDR3 size: 12 residues. The germline V gene encodes CDR1 SNHLY and CDR2 FYNNEI. The chain's CDR3 is CASRVGRVEQYF. The DNA of the CDR3 is TGTGCCAGCAGAGTGGGGCGTGTGGAGCAGTACTTC.

The chain combines TRBV6-1 with TRBJ1-4; D gene ambiguous. The CDR3 loop spans 17 amino acids. The germline V gene encodes CDR1 MNHNS and CDR2 SASEGT. Trimming cost V 1 base and J 4 bases, with 16 bases left between them. CDR3 region: CASSEVWSWRNNEKLFF. The CDR3 DNA reads as TGTGCCAGCAGTGAAGTCTGGTCCTGGCGGAATAATGAAAAACTGTTTTTT.

The genes are TRBV19 and TRBJ2-7; possibly TRBD1 for D (7 bases). Trimming took 3 bases from V and 5 from J, leaving 8 bases between them. This CDR3 comprises 12 residues. Looked up from germline, CDR1 is LNHDA and CDR2 is SQIVND (reference sequence). The CDR3 nucleotides read TGTGCCAGTAGTATCAGGGGGGACGAGCAGTACTTC. Amino acids: CASSIRGDEQYF.

This rearrangement joins TRBV29-1 to TRBJ2-1; 7 positions agree with TRBD1. Germline V gives CDR1 SQVTM, CDR2 ANQGSEA. The length of the CDR3 is 14 residues. V was pared by 0 bases and J by 9 bases, with 8 bases of the junction left unmatched. Here the CDR3 reads CSVEDPVTGREQFF. The CDR3 nucleotides are TGCAGCGTTGAAGATCCCGTGACAGGGCGTGAGCAGTTCTTC.

The chain combines TRBV6-5 with TRBJ1-3; a weak D match, TRBD1 (6 bases). V was clipped by 6 bases and J by 2 bases, with 14 bases between them. The CDR3 totals 15 residues. Germline V CDR1 and CDR2: MNHEY, SVGAGI. CDR3 DNA sequence: TGTGCCAGCAGGAGGGGGAACAGCCCTGGAAACACCATATATTTT. It yields the protein CASRRGNSPGNTIYF.

CDR3 DNA: TGCAGTGCTCCAGGGGTTGAGACCCAGTACTTC. Translating it yields CSAPGVETQYF. The gene calls are TRBV20-1 and TRBJ2-5, with D perhaps matching TRBD1 (6 bases). This CDR3 comprises 11 residues. Trimming shortened V by 5 bases and J by 5 bases, and 9 bases separated the two germline ends. Germline V gives CDR1 DFQATT, CDR2 SNEGSKA (reference sequence).

This chain joins TRBV5-4 and TRBJ2-7, with 8 nucleotides matching TRBD1. The CDR3 covers 13 residues. CDR1 is SGHNT and CDR2 is YYREEE in the germline V gene (reference sequence). The V gene end was trimmed by 0 bases and the J gene end by 6 bases; junction bases not matched to a gene: 2. CDR3 sequence reads: CASSLGQGAEQYF. The DNA for the CDR3 is TGTGCCAGCAGCTTGGGGCAGGGGGCCGAGCAGTACTTC.

The chain is built from TRBV28 and TRBJ2-2, with D tentatively TRBD2 (5 bases). The CDR3 runs to 16 residues. Germline assignment: CDR1 MDHEN and CDR2 SYDVKM. V shed 5 bases and J shed 0 bases, with 13 bases lying between them. CDR3 loop: CASSTPEGSNTGELFF. The CDR3 DNA follows: TGTGCCAGCAGTACGCCCGAGGGCTCGAACACCGGGGAGCTGTTTTTT.

The V call is TRBV7-6, the J call TRBJ1-3; D possibly corresponds to TRBD1 (5 bases). The CDR3 is made up of 14 amino acids. Germline V gene data show CDR1 as SGHVS and CDR2 as FNYEAQ. V lost 3 bases, J lost 8 bases, and 14 bases lay in between. CDR3 coding DNA: TGTGCCAGCAGCTTTGGAGTTGGGGCGGACACCATATATTTT. It yields the protein CASSFGVGADTIYF.

The chain has TRBV19 and TRBJ2-3; 9 bases are shared with TRBD2. V was clipped by 5 bases and J by 3 bases; unmatched bases: 9. The CDR3 sequence is 16 residues long. CDR1 and CDR2 (germline): LNHDA, SQIVND (reference sequence). The CDR3 sequence: CASSLSGGSLTDTQYF. As DNA, the CDR3 is TGTGCCAGTAGTCTAAGCGGGGGGTCGTTGACAGATACGCAGTATTTT. The whole variable domain, remainder taken from reference TRBV19 and TRBJ2-3, is DGGITQSPKYLFRKEGQNVTLSCEQNLNHDAMYWYRQDPGQGLRLIYYSQIVNDFQKGDIAEGYSVSREKKESFPLTVTSAQKNPTAFYLCASSLSGGSLTDTQYFGPGTRLTVL.

The J gene is TRBJ2-1, the V gene TRBV28; 10 bases fit TRBD2. The trim removed 4 bases at V and 12 bases at J, leaving 15 bases unmatched. The V gene's germline CDR1 is MDHEN and CDR2 SYDVKM. This CDR3 is 16 amino acids long. CDR3 amino acids: CASSSIQPGLANRQFF. CDR3 DNA sequence: TGTGCCAGCAGTTCTATCCAACCGGGACTAGCGAACAGGCAGTTCTTC.

This sequence joins TRBV5-6 and TRBJ2-7; 9 nucleotides agree with TRBD2. CDR3 size: 16 residues. Unmatched junction bases numbered 13, after V lost 4 bases and J lost 5 bases. Germline assignment: CDR1 SGHDT and CDR2 YYEEEE. CDR3 nucleotide sequence: TGTGCCAGCAGCGCTCGCGGGAGGGGGGGAAGGAACGAGCAGTACTTC. Amino acids: CASSARGRGGRNEQYF.